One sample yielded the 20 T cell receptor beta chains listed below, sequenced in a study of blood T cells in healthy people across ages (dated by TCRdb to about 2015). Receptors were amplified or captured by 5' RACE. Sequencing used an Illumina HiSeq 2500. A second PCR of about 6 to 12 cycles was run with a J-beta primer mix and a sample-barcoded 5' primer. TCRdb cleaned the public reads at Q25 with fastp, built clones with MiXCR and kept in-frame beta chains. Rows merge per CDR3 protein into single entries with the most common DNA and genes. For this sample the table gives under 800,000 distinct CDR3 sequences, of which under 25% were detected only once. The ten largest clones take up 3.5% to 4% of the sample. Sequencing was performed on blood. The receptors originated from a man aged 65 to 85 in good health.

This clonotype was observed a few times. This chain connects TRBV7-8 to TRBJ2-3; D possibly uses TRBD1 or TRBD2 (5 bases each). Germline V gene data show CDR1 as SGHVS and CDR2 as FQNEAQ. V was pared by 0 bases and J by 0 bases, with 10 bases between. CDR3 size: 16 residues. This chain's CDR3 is CASSLAGTISTDTQYF. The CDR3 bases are TGTGCCAGCAGCTTAGCAGGGACGATAAGCACAGATACGCAGTATTTT.

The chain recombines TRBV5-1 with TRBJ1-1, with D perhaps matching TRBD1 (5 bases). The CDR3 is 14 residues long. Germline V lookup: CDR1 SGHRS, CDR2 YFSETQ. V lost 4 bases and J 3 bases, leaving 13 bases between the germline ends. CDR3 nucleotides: TGCGCCAGCAGCCTACAGGTTGGAGACACTGAAGCTTTCTTT. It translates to CASSLQVGDTEAFF.

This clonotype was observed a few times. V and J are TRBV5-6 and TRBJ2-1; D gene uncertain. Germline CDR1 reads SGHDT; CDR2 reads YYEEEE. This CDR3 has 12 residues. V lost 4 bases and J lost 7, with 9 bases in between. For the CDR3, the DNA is TGTGCCAGCAGCGTGACTGAAAATGAGCAGTTCTTC. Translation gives CASSVTENEQFF.

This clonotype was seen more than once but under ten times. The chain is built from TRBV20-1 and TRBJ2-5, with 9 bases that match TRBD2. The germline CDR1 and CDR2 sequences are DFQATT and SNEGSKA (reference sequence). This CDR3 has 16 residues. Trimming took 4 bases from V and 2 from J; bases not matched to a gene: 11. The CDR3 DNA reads TGCAGTGCTATGGGCCCTAGCGGGACCCTGCAAGAGACCCAGTACTTC. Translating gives CSAMGPSGTLQETQYF.

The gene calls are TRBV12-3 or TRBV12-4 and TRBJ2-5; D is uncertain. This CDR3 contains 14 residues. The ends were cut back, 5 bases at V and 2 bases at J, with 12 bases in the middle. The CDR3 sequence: CASSRTVVQETQYF. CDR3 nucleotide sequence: TGTGCCAGCAGTAGGACCGTAGTTCAAGAGACCCAGTACTTC.

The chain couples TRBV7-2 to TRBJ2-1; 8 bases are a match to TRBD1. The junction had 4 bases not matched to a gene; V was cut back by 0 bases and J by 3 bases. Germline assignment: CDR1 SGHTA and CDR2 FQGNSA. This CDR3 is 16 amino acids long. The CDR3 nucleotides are TGTGCCAGCAGCTTAGCGGGGACAGGTATCTACAATGAGCAGTTCTTC. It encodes CASSLAGTGIYNEQFF.

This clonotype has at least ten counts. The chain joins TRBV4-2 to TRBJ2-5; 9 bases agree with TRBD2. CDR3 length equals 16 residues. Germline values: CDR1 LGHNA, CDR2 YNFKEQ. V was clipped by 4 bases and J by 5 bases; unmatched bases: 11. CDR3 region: CASSPLAGALGETQYF. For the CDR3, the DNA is TGTGCCAGCAGCCCCTTAGCGGGGGCCCTCGGGGAGACCCAGTACTTC.

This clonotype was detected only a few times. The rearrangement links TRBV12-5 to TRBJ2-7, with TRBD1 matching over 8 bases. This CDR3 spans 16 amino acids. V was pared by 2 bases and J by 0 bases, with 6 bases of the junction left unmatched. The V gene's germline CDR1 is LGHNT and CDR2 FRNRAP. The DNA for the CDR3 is TGTGCTAGTGGTTTGCCACGGACAGGGAGCTCCTACGAGCAGTACTTC. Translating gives CASGLPRTGSSYEQYF.

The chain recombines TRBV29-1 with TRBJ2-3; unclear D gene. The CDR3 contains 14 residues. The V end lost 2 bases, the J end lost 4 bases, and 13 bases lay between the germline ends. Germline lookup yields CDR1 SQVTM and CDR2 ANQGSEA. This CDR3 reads CSVERADPADTQYF. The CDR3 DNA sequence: TGCAGCGTTGAAAGGGCCGACCCAGCAGATACGCAGTATTTT.

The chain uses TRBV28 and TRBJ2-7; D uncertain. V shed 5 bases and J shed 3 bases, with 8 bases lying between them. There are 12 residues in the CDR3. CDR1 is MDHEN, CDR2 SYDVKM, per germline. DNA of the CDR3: TGTGCCAGCAGTGTTCTAGACTACGAGCAGTACTTC. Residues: CASSVLDYEQYF.

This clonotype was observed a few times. CDR3 in DNA: TGTGCCAGCAGTCTGACGGGCGGGAGGGTGGAGACCCAGTACTTC. It encodes CASSLTGGRVETQYF. V is TRBV12-3 or TRBV12-4 and J is TRBJ2-5; 9 bases align to TRBD2. The CDR3 covers 15 residues. The V gene end was trimmed by 5 bases and the J gene end by 5 bases; junction bases not matched to a gene: 9.

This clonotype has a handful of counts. The CDR3 loop reads CASSLTGDGTDTQYF. CDR3 sequence (DNA): TGTGCCAGCAGTTTGACAGGTGACGGCACAGATACGCAGTATTTT. The chain joins TRBV28 to TRBJ2-3; weak D call: TRBD1 (6 bases). Trimming removed 3 bases at V and 1 base at J, with 11 bases between. CDR1 and CDR2 (germline): MDHEN, SYDVKM. The CDR3 length is 15 residues.

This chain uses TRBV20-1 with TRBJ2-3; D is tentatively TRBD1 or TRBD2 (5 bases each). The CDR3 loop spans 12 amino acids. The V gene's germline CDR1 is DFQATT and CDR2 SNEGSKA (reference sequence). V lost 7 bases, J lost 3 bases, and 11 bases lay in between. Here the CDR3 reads CSVFGGTDTQYF. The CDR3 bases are TGCAGTGTCTTTGGGGGTACAGATACGCAGTATTTT.

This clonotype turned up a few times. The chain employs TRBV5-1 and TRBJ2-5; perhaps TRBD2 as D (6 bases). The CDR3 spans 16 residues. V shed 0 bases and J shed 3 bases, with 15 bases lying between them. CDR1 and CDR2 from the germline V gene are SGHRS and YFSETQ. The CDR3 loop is CASSLGARLAEETQYF. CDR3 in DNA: TGCGCCAGCAGCTTGGGGGCGAGATTAGCGGAAGAGACCCAGTACTTC.

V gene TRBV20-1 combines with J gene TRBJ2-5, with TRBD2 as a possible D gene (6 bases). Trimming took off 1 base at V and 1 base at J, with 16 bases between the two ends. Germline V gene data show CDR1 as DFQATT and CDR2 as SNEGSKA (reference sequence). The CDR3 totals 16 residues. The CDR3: CSARARGSGAQETQYF. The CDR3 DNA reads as TGCAGTGCTAGAGCCCGGGGTAGCGGAGCCCAAGAGACCCAGTACTTC.

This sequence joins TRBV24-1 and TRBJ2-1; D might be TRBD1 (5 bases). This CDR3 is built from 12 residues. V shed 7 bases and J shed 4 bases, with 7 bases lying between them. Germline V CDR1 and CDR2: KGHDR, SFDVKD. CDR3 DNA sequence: TGTGCCACCAGCACAGGATACAATGAGCAGTTCTTC. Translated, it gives CATSTGYNEQFF.

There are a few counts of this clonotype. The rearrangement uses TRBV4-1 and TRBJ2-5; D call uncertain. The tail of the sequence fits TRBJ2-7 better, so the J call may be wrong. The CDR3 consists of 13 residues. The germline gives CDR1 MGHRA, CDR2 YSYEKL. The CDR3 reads CASSPEGFYEQYF. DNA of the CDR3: TGCGCCAGCAGCCCCGAAGGTTTCTACGAGCAGTACTTC.

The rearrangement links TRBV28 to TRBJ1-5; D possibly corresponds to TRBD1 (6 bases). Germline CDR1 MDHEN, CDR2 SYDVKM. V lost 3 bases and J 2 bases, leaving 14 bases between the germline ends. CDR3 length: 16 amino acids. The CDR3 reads CASSLGSQGRNQPQHF. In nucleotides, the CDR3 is TGTGCCAGCAGTTTGGGTTCACAGGGACGCAATCAGCCCCAGCATTTT.

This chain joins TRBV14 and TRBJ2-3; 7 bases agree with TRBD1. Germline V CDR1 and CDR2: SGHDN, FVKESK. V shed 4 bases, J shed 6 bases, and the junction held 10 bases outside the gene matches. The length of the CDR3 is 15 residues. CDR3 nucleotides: TGTGCCAGCAGCCCCCTCGGAAGGGGGCATGATACGCAGTATTTT. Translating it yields CASSPLGRGHDTQYF. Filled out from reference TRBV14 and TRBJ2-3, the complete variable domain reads EAGVTQFPSHSVIEKGQTVTLRCDPISGHDNLYWYRRVMGKEIKFLLHFVKESKQDESGMPNNRFLAERTGGTYSTLKVQPAELEDSGVYFCASSPLGRGHDTQYFGPGTRLTVL.

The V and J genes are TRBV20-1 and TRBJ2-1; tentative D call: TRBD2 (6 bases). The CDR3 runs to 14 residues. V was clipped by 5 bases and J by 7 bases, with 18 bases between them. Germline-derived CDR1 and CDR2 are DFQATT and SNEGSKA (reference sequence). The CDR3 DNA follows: TGCAGTGCTCGCCGGGACTCGGGTCTTAATGAGCAGTTCTTC. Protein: CSARRDSGLNEQFF.